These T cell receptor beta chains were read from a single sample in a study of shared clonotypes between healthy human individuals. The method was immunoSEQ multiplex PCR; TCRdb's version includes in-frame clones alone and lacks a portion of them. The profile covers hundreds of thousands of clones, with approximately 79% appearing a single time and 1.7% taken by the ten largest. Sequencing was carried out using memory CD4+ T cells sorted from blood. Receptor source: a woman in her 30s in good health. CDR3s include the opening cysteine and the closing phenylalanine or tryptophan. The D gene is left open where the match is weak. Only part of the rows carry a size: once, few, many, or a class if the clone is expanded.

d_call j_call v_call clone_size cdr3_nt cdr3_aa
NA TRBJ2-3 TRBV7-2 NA TGTGCCAGCAGCCCGCTAGCTCTAACCACAGATACGCAGTATTTT CASSPLALTTDTQYF
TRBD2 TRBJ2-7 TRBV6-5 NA TGTGCCAGCAGTCCACAGGGACTAGCTCTTTACGAGCAGTACTTC CASSPQGLALYEQYF
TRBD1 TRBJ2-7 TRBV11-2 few TGTGCCAGCAGCTTCGAGGGACAGGGGAATTACGAGCAGTACTTC CASSFEGQGNYEQYF
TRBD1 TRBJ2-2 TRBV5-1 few TGCGCCAGCAGCACCGGGACAGAAAACACCGGGGAGCTGTTTTTT CASSTGTENTGELFF
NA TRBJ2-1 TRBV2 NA TGTGCCAGCTCTCCCCTAAAGGGACCCCACAATGAGCAGTTCTTC CASSPLKGPHNEQFF
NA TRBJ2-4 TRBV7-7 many TGTGCCAGCAGCCTCGAGGGGAGATCACCTTTAGCCAAAAACATTCAGTACTTC CASSLEGRSPLAKNIQYF
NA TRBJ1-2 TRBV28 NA TGTGCCAGCAGTTTATACCGGTATGGCTACACCTTC CASSLYRYGYTF
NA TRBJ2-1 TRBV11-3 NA TGTGCCAGCAGCTTAGGTCTTACAGGGAACGAGCAGTTCTTC CASSLGLTGNEQFF
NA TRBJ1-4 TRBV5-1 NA TGCGCCAGCAGCACGCCGACTGGGGAAAAACTGTTTTTT CASSTPTGEKLFF
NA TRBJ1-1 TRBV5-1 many TGCGCCAGCAGGGATTCATCAGGGTCTCAGAACACTGAAGCTTTCTTT CASRDSSGSQNTEAFF
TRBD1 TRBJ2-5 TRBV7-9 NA TGTGCCAGCAGTCTCGACAGGGGCCAAGAGACCCAGTACTTC CASSLDRGQETQYF
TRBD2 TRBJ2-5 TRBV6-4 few TGTGCCAGCAGTGACTCGACTAGCGGTGATCAAGAGACCCAGTACTTC CASSDSTSGDQETQYF
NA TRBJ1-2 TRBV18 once TGTGCCAGCTCACCACAGGGGTGGGTGGAAGGCTACACCTTC CASSPQGWVEGYTF
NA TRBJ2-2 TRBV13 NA TGTGCCAGCAGCTCTGACCAAGTCACCGGGGAGCTGTTTTTT CASSSDQVTGELFF
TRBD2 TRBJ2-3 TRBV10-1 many TGCGCCAGCAGTGAGTCGTCGAGCGGGAGGGACCTGCGGGCGCAGTATTTT CASSESSSGRDLRAQYF
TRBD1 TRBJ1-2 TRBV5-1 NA TGCGCCAGCAGCCACCGGGACAGGGATATATATGGCTACACCTTC CASSHRDRDIYGYTF
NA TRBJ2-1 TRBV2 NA TGTGCCAGCGCCGGGACTCCCGAGGGCGATGAGCAGTTCTTC CASAGTPEGDEQFF
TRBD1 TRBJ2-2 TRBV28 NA TGTGCCAGCAGTACAGTGCAGGGGGCGCCCACCGGGGAGCTGTTTTTT CASSTVQGAPTGELFF
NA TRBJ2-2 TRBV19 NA TGTGCCAGTAGTATGAGGTTTGGCGGGACTAACACCGGGGAGCTGTTTTTT CASSMRFGGTNTGELFF
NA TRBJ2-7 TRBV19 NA TGTGCCAGTAGTAGGAACTACTACGAGCAGTACTTC CASSRNYYEQYF
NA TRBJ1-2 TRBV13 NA TGTGCCAGCAGCTTAGTCACGGTTGGCTACACCTTC CASSLVTVGYTF
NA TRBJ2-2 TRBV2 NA TGTGCCAGCAGTGAAAGTGACAGGACCGAGGCCGGGGAGCTGTTTTTT CASSESDRTEAGELFF
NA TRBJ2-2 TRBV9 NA TGTGCCAGCAGCCAATTAGGCCTAAACACCGGGGAGCTGTTTTTT CASSQLGLNTGELFF
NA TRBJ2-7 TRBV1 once TGCACCAGCAGCCAACCGAGGGCTAGCGGGAGGGCCTCCTACGAGCAGTACTTC CTSSQPRASGRASYEQYF
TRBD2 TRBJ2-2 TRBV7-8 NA TGTGCCAGCAGCTTAACTAGCGGGAGGGACGGGGAGCTGTTTTTT CASSLTSGRDGELFF
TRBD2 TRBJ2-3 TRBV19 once TGTGCCAGTAGTACCGGCGGGAGCGGAGATACGCAGTATTTT CASSTGGSGDTQYF
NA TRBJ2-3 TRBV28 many TGTGCCAGCAGTTTTGATGGAATGGATACGCAGTATTTT CASSFDGMDTQYF
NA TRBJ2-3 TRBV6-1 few TGTGCCAGCAGTGCGCCTCAGAACCCAGATACGCAGTATTTT CASSAPQNPDTQYF
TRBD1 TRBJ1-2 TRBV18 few TGTGCCAGCTCACCGGAGACAGGGGGCGACTATGGCTACACCTTC CASSPETGGDYGYTF
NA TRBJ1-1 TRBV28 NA TGTGCCAGCACCCCGGGACATCTCACTGAAGCTTTCTTT CASTPGHLTEAFF
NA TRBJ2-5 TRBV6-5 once TGTGCCAGCAGTCCCTTTAGGAGTATGCGAGAGACCCAGTACTTC CASSPFRSMRETQYF
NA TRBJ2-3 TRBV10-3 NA TGTGCCATCAGTGGGAATATAGCCGGGACAGATACGCAGTATTTT CAISGNIAGTDTQYF
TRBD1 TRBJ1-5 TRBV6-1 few TGTGCCAGCAAGGGGGGACAGAGCAATCAGCCCCAGCATTTT CASKGGQSNQPQHF
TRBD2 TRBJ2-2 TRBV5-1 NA TGCGCCAGCAACGGCGGGAGGGGCACCGGGGAGCTGTTTTTT CASNGGRGTGELFF
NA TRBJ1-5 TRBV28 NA TGTGCCAGCAGTCCGCTGGGCCAGCCCCAGCATTTT CASSPLGQPQHF
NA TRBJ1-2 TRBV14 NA TGTGCCAGCAGCCAAGTCGCAGGGGAAGCTAGTGGCTACACCTTC CASSQVAGEASGYTF
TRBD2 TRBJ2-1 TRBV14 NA TGTGCCAGCAGCCCTAGCGGGAGAGGCGATGAGCAGTTCTTC CASSPSGRGDEQFF
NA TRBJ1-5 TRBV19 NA TGTGCCAGTAGTATACCTACTGGCACTCTAGGGCAGCCCCAGCATTTT CASSIPTGTLGQPQHF
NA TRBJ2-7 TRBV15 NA TGTGCCACCAGCAGAGATATCGAGGCGGCCGGCGAGCAGTACTTC CATSRDIEAAGEQYF
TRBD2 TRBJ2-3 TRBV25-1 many TGTGCCAGCAGTGAACCCTCTCAAAGCGGGAGGAGAGATACGCAGTATTTT CASSEPSQSGRRDTQYF
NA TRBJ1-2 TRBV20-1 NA TGCAGTGCTAGACTCCATTATGGCTACACCTTC CSARLHYGYTF
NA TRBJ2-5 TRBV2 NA TGTGCCAGCACTATGAGCGGCCGACAAGAGACCCAGTACTTC CASTMSGRQETQYF
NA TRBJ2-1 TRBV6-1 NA TGTGCCAGCAGTCGGAGTGGGACGGACTACAATGAGCAGTTCTTC CASSRSGTDYNEQFF
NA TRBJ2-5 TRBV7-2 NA TGTGCCAGCAGCTCCGGGACCTCGGAGACCCAGTACTTC CASSSGTSETQYF